In this sample, the clone carrying this T cell receptor (beta chain) turned up a few times. The antigen is undetermined. Sequenced material consisted of expressed TCRB transcripts (all of the isolated RNA was reverse transcribed). The method was immunoSEQ multiplex PCR; TCRdb's version includes in-frame clones alone and lacks a portion of them. The sample records 45,000 to 60,000 clones, about 64% being singletons. This CDR3 is built from 15 residues. The germline V gene has CDR1 SNHLY and CDR2 FYNNEI. Trimming at V came to 5 bases and at J to 5 bases, leaving 8 bases not matched to a gene. This entry comes from a study of beta chain features in type 1 diabetes. Study-wide points: Among patients with Type 1 diabetes, TCRB CDR3s were moderately but significantly shorter in every one of the four CD4+ subsets.

Sequenced input: stem cell memory CD4+ T cells from blood. This clonotype was sampled from a woman in her 30s with type 1 diabetes. V is TRBV2 and J is TRBJ2-2; 7 nucleotides agree with TRBD1. Here the CDR3 DNA reads TGTGCCAGCAGTAAGGAAGGGGGCGCGACCGGGGAGCTGTTTTTT. This gives the protein CASSKEGGATGELFF.